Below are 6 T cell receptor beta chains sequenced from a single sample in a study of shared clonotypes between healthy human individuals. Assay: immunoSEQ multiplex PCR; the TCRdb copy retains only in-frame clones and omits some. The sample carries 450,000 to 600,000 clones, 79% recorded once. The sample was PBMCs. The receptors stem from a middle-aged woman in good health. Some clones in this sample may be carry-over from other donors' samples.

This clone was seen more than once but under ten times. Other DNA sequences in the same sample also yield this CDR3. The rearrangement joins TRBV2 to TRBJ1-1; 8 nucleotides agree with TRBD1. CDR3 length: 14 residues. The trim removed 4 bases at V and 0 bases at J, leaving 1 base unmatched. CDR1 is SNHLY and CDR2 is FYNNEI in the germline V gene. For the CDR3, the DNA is TGTGCCAGCAGTGTGGACAGGGTGAACACTGAAGCTTTCTTT. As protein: CASSVDRVNTEAFF.

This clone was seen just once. CDR3 loop: CASSPSKGWRWNEQFF. CDR3 DNA sequence: TGTGCCAGCAGTCCCAGTAAAGGGTGGAGATGGAATGAGCAGTTCTTC. The rearrangement joins TRBV28 to TRBJ2-1; no clear D gene. The CDR3 totals 16 residues. V was trimmed by 5 bases and J by 7 bases, leaving 21 bases between them. Germline CDR1 is MDHEN and CDR2 is SYDVKM. Variable domain in full (rest from reference TRBV28 and TRBJ2-1): DVKVTQSSRYLVKRTGEKVFLECVQDMDHENMFWYRQDPGLGLRLIYFSYDVKMKEKGDIPEGYSVSREKKERFSLILESASTNQTSMYLCASSPSKGWRWNEQFFGPGTRLTVL.

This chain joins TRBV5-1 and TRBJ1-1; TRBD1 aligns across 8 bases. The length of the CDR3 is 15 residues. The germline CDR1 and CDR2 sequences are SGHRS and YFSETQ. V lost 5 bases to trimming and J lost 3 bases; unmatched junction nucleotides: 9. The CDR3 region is CASRGQVNRDTEAFF. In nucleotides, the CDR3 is TGCGCCAGCAGGGGACAGGTAAACCGAGACACTGAAGCTTTCTTT.

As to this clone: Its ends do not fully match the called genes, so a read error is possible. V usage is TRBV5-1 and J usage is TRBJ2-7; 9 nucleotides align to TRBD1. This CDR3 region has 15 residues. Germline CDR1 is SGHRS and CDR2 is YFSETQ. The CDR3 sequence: CASSFGTGSSFEQYF. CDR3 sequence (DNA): TGCGCCAGCAGCTTCGGGACAGGGTCGTCCTTCGAGCAGTACTTC.

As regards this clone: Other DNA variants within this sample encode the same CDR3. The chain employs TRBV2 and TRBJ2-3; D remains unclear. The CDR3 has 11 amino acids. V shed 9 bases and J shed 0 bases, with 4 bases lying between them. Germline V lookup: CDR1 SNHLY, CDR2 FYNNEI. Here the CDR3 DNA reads TGTGCCAGTGGGAGCACAGATACGCAGTATTTT. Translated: CASGSTDTQYF.

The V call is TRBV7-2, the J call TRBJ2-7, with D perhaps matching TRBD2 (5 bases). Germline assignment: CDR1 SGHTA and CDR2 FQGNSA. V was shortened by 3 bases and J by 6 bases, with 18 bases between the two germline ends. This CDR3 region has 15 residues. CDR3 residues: CASSLDIALSREQYF. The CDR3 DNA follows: TGTGCCAGCAGCTTGGATATAGCGCTCTCCCGCGAGCAGTACTTC. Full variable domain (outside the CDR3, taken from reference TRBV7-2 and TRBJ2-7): GAGVSQSPSNKVTEKGKDVELRCDPISGHTALYWYRQSLGQGLEFLIYFQGNSAPDKSGLPSDRFSAERTGGSVSTLTIQRTQQEDSAVYLCASSLDIALSREQYFGPGTRLTVT.